Included here is one T cell receptor beta chain sequence, with context. The method was immunoSEQ multiplex PCR; TCRdb's version includes in-frame clones alone and lacks a portion of them. Here the sample spans fewer than 200,000 clones, 90% being singletons. The data originate from a study of control samples from healthy donors and cancer patients. The CDR3 loop spans 12 amino acids. Germline assignment: CDR1 KGHDR and CDR2 SFDVKD. Trimming removed 5 bases at V and 5 bases at J, with 8 bases between. J is TRBJ2-5 and V is TRBV24-1; D remains ambiguous. This receptor was obtained from a woman aged 50 to 60 in good health. The sample comprised blood. The CDR3 bases are TGTGCCACCAGTGCCTCGGCGGAGACCCAGTACTTC. It specifies CATSASAETQYF.